These T cell receptor beta chains were read from a single sample in a study of T cell repertoires in cytomegalovirus infection. Their antigens are not known. TCRdb redid the calling of the reads with MiXCR, one entry per CDR3 protein. The repertoire has around 300,000 distinct CDR3 sequences, 22% of them found once; the top ten carry approximately 19%. The specimen comprised cultured PBMCs, sampled from culture after CMV antigen stimulation. The receptors shown here come from a human donor in good health (CMV status not recorded). Some clones in this sample may be carry-over from other donors' samples. The CDR3 runs from the conserved cysteine through the conserved F or W. D genes are given only for firm matches. Clone size, where shown, is once, few, many, or a class for clones that have expanded.

CDR3 DNA	CDR3 protein	clone size	V gene	J gene	D gene
TGTGCCAGCAGTTCTGACAGGGGAGGAGGAGGAGAGACCCAGTACTTC	CASSSDRGGGGETQYF	NA	TRBV5-4	TRBJ2-5	TRBD1
TGTGCCAGCAGTCCTGGACGCACTAAGCATGAGCAGTTCTTC	CASSPGRTKHEQFF	NA	TRBV12-3/TRBV12-4	TRBJ2-1	NA
TGTGCCAGCAGCTTAGCGCAAGGAGATACGCAGTATTTT	CASSLAQGDTQYF	few	TRBV7-2	TRBJ2-3	NA
TGTGCCAGCAGTGCCGACAGCCTCAGGGATAGCAATCAGCCCCAGCATTTT	CASSADSLRDSNQPQHF	NA	TRBV6-1	TRBJ1-5	NA
TGCGCCAGCAGCAAGGGGGGGGCGGGAGGGCTGGATGAGCAGTTCTTC	CASSKGGAGGLDEQFF	NA	TRBV5-1	TRBJ2-1	TRBD2
TGTGCCAGTAGTATCCCCCCACTCACTGAAGCTTTCTTT	CASSIPPLTEAFF	few	TRBV19	TRBJ1-1	NA
TGTGCCAGCTCACGACAGTGGAATGAAAAACTGTTTTTT	CASSRQWNEKLFF	few	TRBV28	TRBJ1-4	NA
TGTGCCAGCCAAATAGCGGGAGGCACCTACGAGCAGTACTTC	CASQIAGGTYEQYF	many	TRBV7-2	TRBJ2-7	TRBD2
TGTGCCAGCAGCTTGGATTCTAGCGGGAGGGGAGAAGAGACCCAGTACTTC	CASSLDSSGRGEETQYF	NA	TRBV5-6	TRBJ2-5	TRBD2
TGTGCCAGCAGCTTGTCCCGACTAGCGCAGCACAATGAGCAGTTCTTC	CASSLSRLAQHNEQFF	many	TRBV7-2	TRBJ2-1	TRBD2
TGTGCCAGCAGCCAAGTGTTAGCGGGAGGCCAAGAGACCCAGTACTTC	CASSQVLAGGQETQYF	NA	TRBV3-1	TRBJ2-5	TRBD2
TGTGCCAGTAGTATAGGCCGGGACTCCAGCTCCTACAATGAGCAGTTCTTC	CASSIGRDSSSYNEQFF	many	TRBV19	TRBJ2-1	NA